The 31 T cell receptor beta chains given below trace back to one sample, sequenced in a study of T cell clonality in common variable immunodeficiency. The assay was immunoSEQ multiplex PCR, and TCRdb's table has in-frame clones only and misses some. The record shows roughly 25,000 clones for this sample, with no singletons present. Whole-study results and caveats: Reportedly, TCR beta sequences from common variable immunodeficiency showed fewer deletions and N-nucleotide insertions.

Which antigens these TCRs recognize remains unknown. The specimen was peripheral blood mononuclear cells. These receptors were collected from a human donor with common variable immunodeficiency.

By sample fraction, this clone is medium-sized. The CDR3 sequence: CASSVDGQGRETQYF. The sequenced part of the CDR3 DNA is TGTGCCAGCAGCGTAGACGGCCAGGGCAGGGAGACC. J is TRBJ2-5 and V is TRBV9; a possible D gene is TRBD1 (5 bases). The observed sequence ends 3 residues before the CDR3 terminus, with the missing tail filled in from the germline J gene. This CDR3 region has 15 residues. Trimming took off 0 bases at V and 5 bases at J, with 14 bases between the two ends. Germline V CDR1 and CDR2: SGDLS, YYNGEE.

This clone has a handful of counts. This CDR3 reads CASRGDRNNSPLHF. The part of the CDR3 DNA that was read is TGTGCCAGTAGAGGGGACAGAAATAATTCACCC. The chain recombines TRBV19 with TRBJ1-6; 7 bases are shared with TRBD1. The CDR3 extends 3 residues past the end of the read, so its final part is completed from the germline J gene. CDR3 length equals 14 residues. Trimming at V came to 6 bases and at J to 5 bases, leaving 4 bases not matched to a gene. In germline, CDR1 is LNHDA, CDR2 SQIVND (reference sequence).

This clone occurred many times. The read comes to an end 3 residues before the CDR3 does, leaving the germline J gene to fill in the end. The rearrangement joins TRBV7-8 to TRBJ2-1, with 9 bases identical to TRBD2. V lost 5 bases and J lost 4; bases outside the gene matches: 6. CDR3 length: 15 amino acids. The germline gives CDR1 SGHVS, CDR2 FQNEAQ. CDR3 bases read: TGTGCCAGCAGCGAGGGCGCGGGAGGGTACAATGAG. It translates to CASSEGAGGYNE. The full CDR3 is CASSEGAGGYNEQFF.

This clone was detected only a few times. The read terminates 3 residues ahead of where the CDR3 ends, so the germline J gene completes it. This chain links TRBV2 with TRBJ2-5; TRBD1 might be the D (5 bases). CDR1 and CDR2 (germline): SNHLY, FYNNEI. V was pared by 2 bases and J by 5 bases, with 12 bases between. The CDR3 loop spans 14 amino acids. The sequenced part of the CDR3 DNA is TGTGCCAGCAGTGAATATGGGGCCCGGGAGACC. Translating it yields CASSEYGARET. The full CDR3 protein is CASSEYGARETQYF.

This clone was detected ten times or more. The read comes to an end 3 residues before the CDR3 does, leaving the germline J gene to fill in the end. The chain recombines TRBV5-1 with TRBJ1-4; perhaps TRBD1 as D (5 bases). In germline, CDR1 is SGHRS, CDR2 YFSETQ. The CDR3 totals 15 residues. V gave up 2 bases and J gave up 5 bases, with 13 bases separating them. The covered CDR3 bases are TGCGCCAGCAGCTTAGGTGTTAGGGGCAATGAAAAA. It encodes CASSLGVRGNEK. The whole CDR3 protein reads CASSLGVRGNEKLFF. The whole variable domain, remainder taken from reference TRBV5-1 and TRBJ1-4, is KAGVTQTPRYLIKTRGQQVTLSCSPISGHRSVSWYQQTPGQGLQFLFEYFSETQRNKGNFPGRFSGRQFSNSRSEMNVSTLELGDSALYLCASSLGVRGNEKLFFGSGTQLSVL.

This clone has at least ten counts. Coverage ceases 3 residues before the CDR3 finishes, and the germline J gene fills in the end. The J gene is TRBJ1-5, the V gene TRBV20-1, with D uncertain. Trimming cost V 5 bases and J 3 bases, with 14 bases left between them. CDR3 length: 14 amino acids. Germline V gene lookup returns CDR1 DFQATT and CDR2 SNEGSKA (reference sequence). CDR3 bases read: TGCAGTGCTCCGAAACTGGTTGACAATCAGCCC. Its protein product is CSAPKLVDNQP. The full CDR3 protein is CSAPKLVDNQPQHF.

This clone was seen more than once but under ten times. The CDR3 DNA, read in part, is TGTGCCAGCAGACTAGCGGGGTCGGAG. It translates to CASRLAGSE. The whole CDR3 sequence reads CASRLAGSELFF. The V gene is TRBV11-2, the J gene TRBJ2-2, with 10 positions matching TRBD2. The CDR3 extends 3 residues past the end of the read, so its final part is completed from the germline J gene. The CDR3 loop spans 12 amino acids. J lost 10 bases, V lost 6 bases, and 2 bases had no gene match. The germline V gene encodes CDR1 SGHAT and CDR2 FQNNGV.

This clone was recorded many times. The read stops 3 residues short of the end of the CDR3; the missing end is completed from the germline J gene. The chain uses TRBV29-1 and TRBJ2-3; 8 positions match TRBD1. Trimming at V came to 7 bases and at J to 2 bases, leaving 11 bases not matched to a gene. The CDR3 sequence is 15 residues long. Germline CDR1 and CDR2: SQVTM and ANQGSEA. CDR3 amino acids: CSAGQGRLYTDTQYF. The CDR3 DNA, read in part, is TGCAGCGCCGGACAGGGACGATTATACACAGATACG.

This clone has ten or more counts. From the germline J gene comes the end of the CDR3, since the read stops 3 residues before it. The chain recombines TRBV5-4 with TRBJ2-3; the D gene is possibly TRBD2 (5 bases). The CDR3 has 13 amino acids. CDR1 and CDR2 (germline): SGHNT, YYREEE (reference sequence). Between the trimmed V and J ends, which lost 4 bases and 6 bases, there was a span of 12 bases. The chain's CDR3 is CASSPPRGDTQYF. The sequenced part of the CDR3 DNA is TGTGCCAGCAGCCCCCCTCGCGGGGATACG.

This clone was observed a few times. The CDR3 goes on 3 residues after the read ends, and that part is filled in from the germline J gene. The genes are TRBV6-2 or TRBV6-3 and TRBJ2-5, with 13 bases aligning to TRBD2. The length of the CDR3 is 16 residues. Germline trimming cut 5 bases from V and 1 base from J; bases unmatched to any gene: 4. Germline CDR1 and CDR2: MNHEY and SVGEGT. The part of the CDR3 DNA that was read is TGTGCCAGCAGTAGGACTAGCGGGGGCCTCCAAGAGACC. Translated: CASSRTSGGLQET. The whole CDR3 reads CASSRTSGGLQETQYF.

This clone appeared many times. The read is 3 residues too short to cover the CDR3 end, so that end is filled in from the germline J gene. The chain joins TRBV18 to TRBJ2-1, with D uncertain. CDR3 length: 14 amino acids. CDR1 is KGHSH and CDR2 is LQKENI in the germline V gene. V was shortened by 0 bases and J by 4 bases, with 7 bases between the two germline ends. CDR3 loop: CASSPPSGYNEQFF. The sequenced CDR3 bases are TGTGCCAGCTCACCACCGTCAGGTTACAATGAG.

This clone has a handful of counts. The sequence runs out 3 residues before the end of the CDR3; the remainder is reconstructed from the germline J gene. This chain uses TRBV5-3 with TRBJ1-2; maybe TRBD1 (6 bases). TRBV5-3 is recorded as an ORF, its role being uncertain. CDR3 length: 13 residues. Trimming left V 4 bases short and J 3 bases short, with 10 bases between. CDR3 DNA, as far as it was read: TGTGCCAGAAGCCCACAGGGAGACTATGGC. This gives the protein CARSPQGDYG. In full, the CDR3 reads CARSPQGDYGYTF.

This clone was seen ten or more times. The CDR3 end lies 3 residues beyond the end of the read and is filled in from the germline J gene. The chain combines TRBV7-6 with TRBJ2-1; D possibly corresponds to TRBD2 (5 bases). Germline V gene lookup returns CDR1 SGHVS and CDR2 FNYEAQ. The CDR3 consists of 15 residues. V lost 5 bases and J 4 bases, leaving 15 bases between the germline ends. The CDR3 DNA, read in part, is TGTGCCAGCAGCCGAGGGCGGGCAGAATACAATGAG. It codes for CASSRGRAEYNE. The CDR3 in its entirety is CASSRGRAEYNEQFF.

This clone has at least ten counts. Coverage ceases 3 residues before the CDR3 finishes, and the germline J gene fills in the end. This chain uses TRBV20-1 with TRBJ1-5, with a weak D call TRBD1 (6 bases). Trimming shortened V by 4 bases and J by 0 bases, and 13 bases separated the two germline ends. Germline CDR1 and CDR2: DFQATT and SNEGSKA (reference sequence). The CDR3 is 15 amino acids. CDR3 amino acids: CSAKKNRASNQPQHF. Incomplete CDR3 DNA: TGCAGTGCTAAGAAAAACAGGGCTAGCAATCAGCCC.

This clone came up many times. The CDR3 end falls 3 residues outside the read, so it is completed with the germline J gene. The V gene is TRBV7-2, the J gene TRBJ2-3; maybe TRBD2 (5 bases). CDR3 size: 14 residues. Germline CDR1 and CDR2: SGHTA and FQGNSA. Trimming removed 5 bases from V and 0 bases from J, with 9 bases in between. CDR3 loop: CASSVGLSTDTQYF. Partial CDR3 DNA: TGTGCCAGCAGCGTAGGACTTAGCACAGATACG.

This clone showed up many times. Read data end 3 residues before the CDR3 end; the end is taken from the germline J gene. The chain carries TRBV7-2 and TRBJ2-3; 9 nucleotides match TRBD2. V lost 5 bases, J lost 2 bases, and 5 bases stayed unmatched. CDR3 length: 15 residues. CDR1 is SGHTA, CDR2 FQGNSA, per germline. The CDR3 here is CASSHGLANTDTQYF. The part of the CDR3 DNA that was read is TGTGCCAGCAGCCACGGACTAGCGAACACAGATACG.

In this sample, this clone turned up a few times. Sequencing ends 3 residues short of the CDR3 end; the germline J gene provides the rest. This rearrangement joins TRBV7-8 to TRBJ1-2; weak D call: TRBD1 (5 bases). There are 14 residues in the CDR3. V lost 0 bases and J lost 4, with 9 bases in between. The germline V gene has CDR1 SGHVS and CDR2 FQNEAQ. The CDR3 protein is CASSLAGPSYGYTF. The CDR3 DNA, read in part, is TGTGCCAGCAGCTTAGCGGGGCCTAGCTATGGC.

Ten or more counts support this clone. The read terminates 3 residues ahead of where the CDR3 ends, so the germline J gene completes it. The chain recombines TRBV18 with TRBJ1-1; 8 bases fit TRBD1. CDR1 is KGHSH, CDR2 LQKENI, per germline. The V gene end was trimmed by 2 bases and the J gene end by 4 bases; junction bases not matched to a gene: 3. The CDR3 is made up of 14 amino acids. CDR3 amino acids: CASSPSTGGTEAFF. The CDR3 DNA, read in part, is TGTGCCAGCTCACCAAGTACAGGGGGCACTGAA.

This clone was seen repeatedly, ten times or more. The CDR3 goes on 3 residues after the read ends, and that part is filled in from the germline J gene. This chain connects TRBV23-1 to TRBJ1-2; perhaps TRBD1 as D (6 bases). TRBV23-1 is reported as an ORF; its role is uncertain. The CDR3 contains 16 residues. V lost 1 base and J 0 bases, leaving 12 bases between the germline ends. This CDR3 is CASSQCRWTANYGYTF. The part of the CDR3 DNA that was read is TGCGCCAGCAGTCAATGTCGTTGGACAGCTAACTATGGC.

This clone was counted ten times or more. The CDR3 end is not reached by the read, which stops 3 residues before it; the germline J gene fills it in. The rearrangement uses TRBV19 and TRBJ1-5, with D unclear. The CDR3 has 12 amino acids. Germline loops: CDR1 LNHDA, CDR2 SQIVND (reference sequence). Trimming took off 3 bases at V and 6 bases at J, with 6 bases between the two ends. The chain's CDR3 is CASSINPQPQHF. The DNA read from the CDR3 is TGTGCCAGTAGTATTAATCCTCAGCCC.

This clone has at least ten counts. Coverage ceases 3 residues before the CDR3 finishes, and the germline J gene fills in the end. The J gene is TRBJ2-1, the V gene TRBV19; D is perhaps TRBD2 (6 bases). Germline lookup yields CDR1 LNHDA and CDR2 SQIVND (reference sequence). V lost 3 bases and J 4 bases, leaving 19 bases between the germline ends. The CDR3 covers 17 residues. CDR3 bases read: TGTGCCAGTAGTATCGACCCCCCCGGACTAATATACAATGAG. This translates into CASSIDPPGLIYNE. The full-length CDR3 reads as CASSIDPPGLIYNEQFF.

In its sample, this clone was seen a few times. The read is 3 residues too short to cover the CDR3 end, so that end is filled in from the germline J gene. The chain links TRBV7-6 to TRBJ2-2; D perhaps matches TRBD2 (5 bases). The CDR3 is made up of 14 amino acids. Trimming pared 5 bases from V and 5 bases from J, leaving 12 bases between. The germline V gene encodes CDR1 SGHVS and CDR2 FNYEAQ. The sequenced part of the CDR3 DNA is TGTGCCAGCAGCCTTCCATCGGGGACCGGGGAG. This encodes CASSLPSGTGE. In full, the CDR3 reads CASSLPSGTGELFF.

Points on this clone: Coverage ceases 3 residues before the CDR3 finishes, and the germline J gene fills in the end. The J gene is TRBJ2-5, the V gene TRBV20-1; unclear D gene. V lost 3 bases to trimming and J lost 1 base, with 9 bases between them. CDR3 length equals 13 residues. Germline CDR1 is DFQATT and CDR2 is SNEGSKA (reference sequence). CDR3 bases read: TGCAGTGCTAGTTTCTTCGTCCAAGAGACC. Its translation is CSASFFVQET. The entire CDR3 is CSASFFVQETQYF.

This clone was counted a few times. Germline and junction disagree at one end, which may indicate a read error. The read comes to an end 3 residues before the CDR3 does, leaving the germline J gene to fill in the end. The gene calls are TRBV19 and TRBJ1-4; possible D gene TRBD1, 5 bases. The germline gives CDR1 LNHDA, CDR2 SQIVND (reference sequence). The length of the CDR3 is 14 residues. The CDR3 bases that were read are TGTGCCATCTCGCCGACAGCAACTAAGGAAAAA. It yields the protein CAISPTATKEK. The whole CDR3 protein is CAISPTATKEKLFF.

This clone was detected many times. The missing CDR3 end, 3 residues past where the read stops, is filled in from the germline J gene. V and J are TRBV5-1 and TRBJ2-3; the D gene is possibly TRBD1 (5 bases). The CDR3 runs 15 residues. V lost 4 bases to trimming and J lost 4 bases, with 16 bases between them. Germline CDR1 SGHRS, CDR2 YFSETQ. The sequenced part of the CDR3 DNA is TGCGCCAGCAGCCCACCCCAGGGAACCGCAGATACG. As protein: CASSPPQGTADT. The whole CDR3 protein is CASSPPQGTADTQYF.

This clone was counted ten times or more. The read terminates 3 residues before the CDR3 end, so the remaining end is supplied by the germline J gene. This chain uses TRBV5-1 with TRBJ2-1; TRBD2 matches 12 bases. CDR1 SGHRS and CDR2 YFSETQ come from the germline V gene. J lost 7 bases, V lost 1 base, and 3 bases had no gene match. The CDR3 is 15 amino acids. CDR3 amino acids: CASSLPSGRVNEQFF. CDR3 DNA, as far as it was read: TGCGCCAGCAGCTTGCCTAGCGGGAGGGTTAATGAG.

This clone was detected many times. The read halts 3 residues ahead of the CDR3 end, with the missing end drawn from the germline J gene. The chain combines TRBV19 with TRBJ2-1, with a weak D call TRBD1 (5 bases). Germline V CDR1 and CDR2: LNHDA, SQIVND (reference sequence). The CDR3 spans 15 residues. The V and J ends lost 6 bases and 9 bases respectively, with 21 bases between them. The sequenced part of the CDR3 DNA is TGTGCCAGTAGAAACACAGGACCTCGCACTCTTGAG. It yields the protein CASRNTGPRTLE. The whole CDR3 region reads CASRNTGPRTLEQFF.

Note on this clone: Read data end 3 residues before the CDR3 end; the end is taken from the germline J gene. The rearrangement joins TRBV23-1 to TRBJ2-1; 7 nucleotides agree with TRBD2. TRBV23-1 is an open reading frame, and its role is uncertain. The CDR3 contains 19 residues. J was trimmed by 7 bases and V by 0 bases; bases with no gene match: 18. CDR3 DNA (partial): TGCGCCAGCAGTCAATCTGGTGGGGGGGAGCTGTTAATAGGAAATGAG. Its translation is CASSQSGGGELLIGNE. The full CDR3 protein is CASSQSGGGELLIGNEQFF.

Of note for this clone: The read falls 3 residues short of the CDR3 end, and the missing part is taken from the germline J gene. The chain joins TRBV19 to TRBJ2-1, with TRBD2 matching over 14 bases. Germline CDR1 is LNHDA and CDR2 is SQIVND (reference sequence). The V segment lost 6 bases and the J segment 8 bases; nucleotides outside the gene matches: 12. The CDR3 covers 17 residues. CDR3 in amino acids: CASRGLAGARVADEQFF. The CDR3 bases that were read are TGTGCCAGTAGGGGACTAGCGGGGGCCCGGGTAGCGGATGAG.

This clone turned up a few times. Read coverage stops 3 residues before the CDR3 terminus; the germline J gene supplies the remainder. This chain connects TRBV20-1 to TRBJ2-7, with 10 bases aligning to TRBD2. The V gene's germline CDR1 is DFQATT and CDR2 SNEGSKA (reference sequence). CDR3 length equals 14 residues. Trimming removed 0 bases from V and 3 bases from J; junction bases left unmatched: 2. CDR3 in amino acids: CSAREASGGYEQYF. The sequenced part of the CDR3 DNA is TGCAGTGCTAGAGAGGCTAGCGGGGGCTACGAG.

In regard to this clone: The read comes to an end 3 residues before the CDR3 does, leaving the germline J gene to fill in the end. The chain uses TRBV20-1 and TRBJ1-5; 7 bases are a match to TRBD1. V shed 0 bases, J shed 4 bases, and the junction held 0 bases outside the gene matches. The germline CDR1 and CDR2 sequences are DFQATT and SNEGSKA (reference sequence). The CDR3 is 13 residues long. The CDR3 protein is CSARDRGNQPQHF. The part of the CDR3 DNA that was read is TGCAGTGCTAGAGACAGGGGGAATCAGCCC.